This T cell receptor beta chain was found in a study of siplizumab effects on memory and regulatory T cells. As to this clone: Its antigen remains unknown.

Trimming took off 3 bases at V and 2 bases at J, with 12 bases between the two ends. The germline V gene encodes CDR1 SGDLS and CDR2 YYNGEE. The CDR3 covers 14 residues. Study observations and caveats: For mappable alloreactive CD4+ clones, the mean Treg-derived fraction was around 64% with siplizumab and 25% to 30% in controls.

The method was immunoSEQ multiplex PCR; TCRdb's version includes in-frame clones alone and lacks a portion of them. This table has 75,000 to 100,000 clones, nearly 95% appearing once. This sequence originates from a human donor in good health. Sequencing was done on a sample of non-Treg CD4+ T cells sorted from blood. The V and J genes are TRBV9 and TRBJ2-7; D assignment may be TRBD1 or TRBD2 (5 bases each). CDR3 DNA sequence: TGTGCCAGCAGCGAAACCGGGACCGCCTACGAGCAGTACTTC. Translating it yields CASSETGTAYEQYF.